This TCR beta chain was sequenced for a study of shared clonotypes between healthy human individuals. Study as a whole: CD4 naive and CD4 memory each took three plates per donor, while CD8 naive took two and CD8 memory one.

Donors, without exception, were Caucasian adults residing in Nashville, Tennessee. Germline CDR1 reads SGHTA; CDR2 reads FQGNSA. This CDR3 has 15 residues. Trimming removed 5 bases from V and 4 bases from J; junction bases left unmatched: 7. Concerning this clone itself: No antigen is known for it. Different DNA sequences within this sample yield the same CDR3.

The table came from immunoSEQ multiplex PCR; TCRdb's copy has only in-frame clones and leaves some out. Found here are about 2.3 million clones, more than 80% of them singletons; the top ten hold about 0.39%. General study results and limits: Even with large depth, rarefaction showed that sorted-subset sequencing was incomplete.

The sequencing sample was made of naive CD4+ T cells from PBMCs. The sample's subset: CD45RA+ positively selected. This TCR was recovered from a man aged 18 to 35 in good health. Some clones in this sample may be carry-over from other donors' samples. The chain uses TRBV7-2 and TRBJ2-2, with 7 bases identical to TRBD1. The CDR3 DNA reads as TGTGCCAGCAGCCCCAGGACAGGTGGCACCGGGGAGCTGTTTTTT. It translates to CASSPRTGGTGELFF.